This paragraph covers one T cell receptor beta chain sequence. Repertoires were generated with immunoSEQ multiplex PCR, while TCRdb's copy carries only in-frame clones and drops some. The sample holds hundreds of thousands of clones, about 87% seen once. This sample was taken from a study of shared T cell receptors in the human thymus. This sample was also put to use in a study of human thymus T cells. As reported in that work: Related reports documented highly overlapping thymic repertoires among unrelated individuals.

The sequenced sample consisted of thymocytes. This receptor was identified in a boy in the first two years of life with a congenital heart defect.

As DNA, the CDR3 is TGTGCCAGCACAGGACAGGAAGACTCTGGAAACACCATATATTTT. Its protein is CASTGQEDSGNTIYF. This chain uses TRBV6-1 with TRBJ1-3, with TRBD1 matching 7 bases. V was clipped by 7 bases and J by 0 bases; unmatched bases: 6. CDR1 is MNHNS, CDR2 SASEGT, per germline. This CDR3 contains 15 residues.